The sequence of this TCR beta chain was determined in a study of blood T cell repertoires in COVID-19. For the study at large: Sites in the United States, Italy and Spain provided acute and convalescent COVID-19 samples. The cDNA or gDNA used as material had been derived from T cells, B-cell-depleted T cells, or PBMCs.

Authors' methods: Reference gene primer amplification gave estimated nucleated cell counts. The protocol was immunoSEQ multiplex PCR, while the TCRdb copy is restricted to in-frame clones and leaves out a portion. V and J calls and clone size are those listed in that table; D and trimming were worked out from the DNA. The table records about 130,000 clones, approximately 83% of them present only once. With V trimmed by 5 bases and J by 3 bases, 5 bases remained unmatched. In germline, CDR1 is LGHDT, CDR2 YNNKEL (reference sequence). The CDR3 loop spans 15 amino acids. Sequencing was done on a sample of peripheral blood. This receptor was taken from a man in his 60s with acute or convalescent COVID-19. The chain combines TRBV3-1 (or the pseudogene TRBV3-2) with TRBJ2-3; 10 positions agree with TRBD2. For the CDR3, the DNA is TGTGCCAGCAGCTATAGCGGGAGGTCTACAGATACGCAGTATTTT. Translation: CASSYSGRSTDTQYF.